These T cell receptor beta chains were read from a single sample in a study of cytomegalovirus exposure and HLA in healthy donors. Assay: immunoSEQ multiplex PCR; the TCRdb copy retains only in-frame clones and omits some. The sample includes over 150,000 clones, about 80% of them seen just once. Input material: PBMCs. Receptors were obtained from a woman aged 18-29 years in good health and CMV-seropositive. Each CDR3 is given with its conserved first and last residue. The order of the fields is D gene, clone size, V gene, J gene, CDR3 protein, CDR3 DNA. A D gene is named only where the DNA matches it firmly. Only some rows state a clone size, as once, few, many or a class for expanded clones.

d_gene: NA; abundance: NA; v_gene: TRBV9; j_gene: TRBJ1-2; CDR3aa: CASSYDRQPNYGYTF; CDR3nt: TGTGCCAGCAGCTATGACAGGCAACCTAACTATGGCTACACCTTC
d_gene: TRBD2; abundance: NA; v_gene: TRBV9; j_gene: TRBJ2-1; CDR3aa: CASSVASGYNEQFF; CDR3nt: TGTGCCAGCAGCGTAGCTAGCGGGTACAATGAGCAGTTCTTC
d_gene: TRBD1; abundance: NA; v_gene: TRBV19; j_gene: TRBJ1-5; CDR3aa: CASSIRTGYYSNQPQHF; CDR3nt: TGTGCCAGTAGTATCAGGACAGGCTATTATAGCAATCAGCCCCAGCATTTT
d_gene: TRBD1; abundance: NA; v_gene: TRBV15; j_gene: TRBJ1-2; CDR3aa: CATSRVARQGGGYTF; CDR3nt: TGTGCCACCAGTAGAGTGGCGAGACAGGGTGGAGGCTACACCTTC
d_gene: TRBD1; abundance: once; v_gene: TRBV7-8; j_gene: TRBJ1-1; CDR3aa: CASSRILIDRAVEAFF; CDR3nt: TGTGCCAGCAGCCGAATTTTAATCGACAGGGCGGTAGAAGCTTTCTTT
d_gene: TRBD1; abundance: NA; v_gene: TRBV19; j_gene: TRBJ2-1; CDR3aa: CASSATGSSYNEQFF; CDR3nt: TGTGCCAGTAGTGCGACAGGGAGCTCCTACAATGAGCAGTTCTTC
d_gene: TRBD1; abundance: NA; v_gene: TRBV25-1; j_gene: TRBJ1-4; CDR3aa: CASQDRVGEKLFF; CDR3nt: TGTGCCAGCCAAGACAGGGTGGGGGAAAAACTGTTTTTT
d_gene: TRBD2; abundance: NA; v_gene: TRBV18; j_gene: TRBJ2-3; CDR3aa: CASSPLSGSSTDTQYF; CDR3nt: TGTGCCAGCTCACCACTTAGCGGGTCTAGCACAGATACGCAGTATTTT
d_gene: NA; abundance: NA; v_gene: TRBV9; j_gene: TRBJ1-1; CDR3aa: CASSVGSFQGGAFF; CDR3nt: TGTGCCAGCAGCGTAGGTTCTTTTCAGGGAGGAGCTTTCTTT
d_gene: NA; abundance: NA; v_gene: TRBV5-1; j_gene: TRBJ1-1; CDR3aa: CASSLEWSSTEAFF; CDR3nt: TGCGCCAGCAGCTTGGAGTGGTCTAGCACTGAAGCTTTCTTT
d_gene: TRBD2; abundance: NA; v_gene: TRBV19; j_gene: TRBJ2-1; CDR3aa: CASSIGRGDMEFF; CDR3nt: TGTGCCAGTAGTATAGGCCGGGGGGATATGGAGTTCTTC
d_gene: TRBD2; abundance: NA; v_gene: TRBV2; j_gene: TRBJ2-1; CDR3aa: CASTAGTSGYNEQFF; CDR3nt: TGTGCCAGCACCGCCGGGACTAGCGGATACAATGAGCAGTTCTTC
d_gene: NA; abundance: NA; v_gene: TRBV10-2; j_gene: TRBJ2-5; CDR3aa: CASSESQGRETQYF; CDR3nt: TGCGCCAGCAGTGAGTCCCAGGGAAGAGAGACCCAGTACTTC
d_gene: TRBD1; abundance: NA; v_gene: TRBV6-5; j_gene: TRBJ1-2; CDR3aa: CASSPNPGTADGYTF; CDR3nt: TGTGCCAGCAGCCCTAACCCCGGGACAGCTGATGGCTACACCTTC
d_gene: TRBD2; abundance: once; v_gene: TRBV28; j_gene: TRBJ2-5; CDR3aa: CASSLSERGGRETQYF; CDR3nt: TGTGCCAGCAGTCTGTCCGAGCGGGGGGGCCGAGAGACCCAGTACTTC
d_gene: TRBD1; abundance: NA; v_gene: TRBV9; j_gene: TRBJ1-2; CDR3aa: CASSPSRTGVVGYTF; CDR3nt: TGTGCCAGCAGCCCCTCGAGGACAGGGGTTGTTGGCTACACCTTC
d_gene: TRBD2; abundance: NA; v_gene: TRBV27; j_gene: TRBJ2-7; CDR3aa: CASRKQPGLAGAPSYEQYF; CDR3nt: TGTGCCAGCAGGAAACAACCGGGACTAGCGGGGGCCCCCTCCTACGAGCAGTACTTC
d_gene: TRBD1; abundance: NA; v_gene: TRBV6-5; j_gene: TRBJ1-1; CDR3aa: CASETGGIGREAFF; CDR3nt: TGTGCCAGCGAGACAGGGGGCATTGGGCGAGAAGCTTTCTTT
d_gene: NA; abundance: once; v_gene: TRBV2; j_gene: TRBJ2-3; CDR3aa: CATRMGGGQTDTQYF; CDR3nt: TGTGCCACCCGGATGGGTGGGGGCCAAACAGATACGCAGTATTTT
d_gene: NA; abundance: NA; v_gene: TRBV25-1; j_gene: TRBJ1-2; CDR3aa: CASSDDTPGGYTF; CDR3nt: TGTGCCAGCAGTGATGACACCCCAGGAGGCTACACCTTC
d_gene: TRBD1; abundance: NA; v_gene: TRBV2; j_gene: TRBJ2-5; CDR3aa: CASSEARNRGRETQYF; CDR3nt: TGTGCCAGCAGTGAAGCGCGGAACAGGGGGCGAGAGACCCAGTACTTC
d_gene: TRBD1; abundance: NA; v_gene: TRBV13; j_gene: TRBJ1-6; CDR3aa: CASSLAGQGTYNSPLHF; CDR3nt: TGTGCCAGCAGCTTAGCGGGACAGGGGACCTATAATTCACCCCTCCACTTT
d_gene: TRBD1; abundance: NA; v_gene: TRBV9; j_gene: TRBJ1-2; CDR3aa: CASGGRGRTNYGYTF; CDR3nt: TGTGCCAGCGGGGGCAGGGGGAGGACTAACTATGGCTACACCTTC
d_gene: TRBD1; abundance: NA; v_gene: TRBV5-1; j_gene: TRBJ1-1; CDR3aa: CASSGLQGSNTEAFF; CDR3nt: TGCGCCAGCAGCGGACTACAGGGGTCCAACACTGAAGCTTTCTTT
d_gene: NA; abundance: NA; v_gene: TRBV20-1; j_gene: TRBJ1-2; CDR3aa: CSASGGDGYTF; CDR3nt: TGCAGTGCCTCGGGAGGGGATGGCTACACCTTC
d_gene: NA; abundance: NA; v_gene: TRBV19; j_gene: TRBJ2-1; CDR3aa: CASSIVAGYNEQFF; CDR3nt: TGTGCCAGTAGTATAGTGGCGGGGTACAATGAGCAGTTCTTC
d_gene: NA; abundance: NA; v_gene: TRBV5-1; j_gene: TRBJ2-3; CDR3aa: CASSTGTDTQYF; CDR3nt: TGCGCCAGCAGCACAGGGACAGATACGCAGTATTTT
d_gene: NA; abundance: NA; v_gene: TRBV29-1; j_gene: TRBJ2-7; CDR3aa: CSVEGQSYEQYF; CDR3nt: TGCAGCGTTGAAGGACAGTCTTACGAGCAGTACTTC
d_gene: NA; abundance: once; v_gene: TRBV12-5; j_gene: TRBJ2-5; CDR3aa: CASGSWGEETQYF; CDR3nt: TGTGCTAGTGGTTCCTGGGGAGAAGAGACCCAGTACTTC